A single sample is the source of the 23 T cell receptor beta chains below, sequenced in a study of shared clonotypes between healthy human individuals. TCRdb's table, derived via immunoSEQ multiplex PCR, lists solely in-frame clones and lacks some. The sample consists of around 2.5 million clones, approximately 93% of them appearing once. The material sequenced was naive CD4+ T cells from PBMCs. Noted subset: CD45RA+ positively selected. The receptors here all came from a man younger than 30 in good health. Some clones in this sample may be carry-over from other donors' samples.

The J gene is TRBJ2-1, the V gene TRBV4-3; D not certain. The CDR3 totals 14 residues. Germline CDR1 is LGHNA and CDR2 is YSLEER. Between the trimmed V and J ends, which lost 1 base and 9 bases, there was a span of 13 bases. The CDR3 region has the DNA TGCGCCAGCAGCCAAGTCAGCCCCCCGGGTGAGCAGTTCTTC. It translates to CASSQVSPPGEQFF.

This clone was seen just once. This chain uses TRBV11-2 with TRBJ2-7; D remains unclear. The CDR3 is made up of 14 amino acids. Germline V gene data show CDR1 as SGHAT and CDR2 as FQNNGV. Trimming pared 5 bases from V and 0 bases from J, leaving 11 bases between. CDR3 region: CASSNQILSYEQYF. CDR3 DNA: TGTGCCAGCAGCAATCAAATCCTCTCCTACGAGCAGTACTTC.

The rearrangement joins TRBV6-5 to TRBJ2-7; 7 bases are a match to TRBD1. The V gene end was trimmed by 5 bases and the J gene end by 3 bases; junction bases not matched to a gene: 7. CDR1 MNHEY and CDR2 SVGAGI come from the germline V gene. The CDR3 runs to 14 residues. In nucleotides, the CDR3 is TGTGCCAGCAGTCGCCAGGGACAGAACTACGAGCAGTACTTC. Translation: CASSRQGQNYEQYF.

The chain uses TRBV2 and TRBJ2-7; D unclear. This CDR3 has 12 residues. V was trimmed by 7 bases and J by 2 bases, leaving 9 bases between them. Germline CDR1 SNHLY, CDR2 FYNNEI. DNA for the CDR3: TGTGCCAGCAACGGGTCCCCCTACGAGCAGTACTTC. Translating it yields CASNGSPYEQYF.

CDR3 in DNA: TGCGCCAGCAGCGTTCGACAGGGTAACGTCACTGAAGCTTTCTTT. Protein: CASSVRQGNVTEAFF. The chain couples TRBV5-1 to TRBJ1-1, with 7 bases fitting TRBD1. CDR3 length equals 15 residues. Germline V gives CDR1 SGHRS, CDR2 YFSETQ. V lost 4 bases to trimming and J lost 4 bases; unmatched junction nucleotides: 10.

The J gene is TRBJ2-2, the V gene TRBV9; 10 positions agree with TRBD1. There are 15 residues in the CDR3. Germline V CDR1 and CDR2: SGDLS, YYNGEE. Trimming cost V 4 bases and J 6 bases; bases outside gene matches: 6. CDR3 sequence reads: CASSIHGQGAGELFF. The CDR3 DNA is TGTGCCAGCAGCATCCACGGACAGGGGGCCGGGGAGCTGTTTTTT.

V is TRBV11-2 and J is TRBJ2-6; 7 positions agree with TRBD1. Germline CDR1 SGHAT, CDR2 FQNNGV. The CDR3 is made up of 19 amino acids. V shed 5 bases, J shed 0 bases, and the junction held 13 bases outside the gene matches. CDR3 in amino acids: CASSPLNRQGFSGANVLTF. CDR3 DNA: TGTGCCAGCAGCCCCCTGAATCGACAGGGCTTCTCTGGGGCCAACGTCCTGACTTTC. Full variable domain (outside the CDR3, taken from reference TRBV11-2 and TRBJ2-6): EAGVAQSPRYKIIEKRQSVAFWCNPISGHATLYWYQQILGQGPKLLIQFQNNGVVDDSQLPKDRFSAERLKGVDSTLKIQPAKLEDSAVYLCASSPLNRQGFSGANVLTFGAGSRLTVL.

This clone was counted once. The CDR3 coding sequence is TGCGCCAGCAGGGAGACAGGCGTTAGCTCCTACGAGCAGTACTTC. Encoded protein: CASRETGVSSYEQYF. The chain uses TRBV5-1 and TRBJ2-7; D is possibly TRBD1 (6 bases). Germline CDR1 reads SGHRS; CDR2 reads YFSETQ. Trimming took off 5 bases at V and 0 bases at J, with 15 bases between the two ends. CDR3 length equals 15 residues. The entire variable domain, with the rest obtained from reference TRBV5-1 and TRBJ2-7, is as follows: KAGVTQTPRYLIKTRGQQVTLSCSPISGHRSVSWYQQTPGQGLQFLFEYFSETQRNKGNFPGRFSGRQFSNSRSEMNVSTLELGDSALYLCASRETGVSSYEQYFGPGTRLTVT.

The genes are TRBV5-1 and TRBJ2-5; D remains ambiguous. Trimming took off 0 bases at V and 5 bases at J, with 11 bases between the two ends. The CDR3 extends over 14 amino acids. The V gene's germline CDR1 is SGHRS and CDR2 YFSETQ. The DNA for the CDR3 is TGCGCCAGCAGCTTGGCCAGTGGCTCGGAGACCCAGTACTTC. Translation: CASSLASGSETQYF.

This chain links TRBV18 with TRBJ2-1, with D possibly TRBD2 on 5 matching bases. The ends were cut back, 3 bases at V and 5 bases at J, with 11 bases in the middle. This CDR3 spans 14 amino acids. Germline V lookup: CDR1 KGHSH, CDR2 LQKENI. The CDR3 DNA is TGTGCCAGCTCACCCCCTAGCACCCACAATGAGCAGTTCTTC. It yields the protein CASSPPSTHNEQFF.

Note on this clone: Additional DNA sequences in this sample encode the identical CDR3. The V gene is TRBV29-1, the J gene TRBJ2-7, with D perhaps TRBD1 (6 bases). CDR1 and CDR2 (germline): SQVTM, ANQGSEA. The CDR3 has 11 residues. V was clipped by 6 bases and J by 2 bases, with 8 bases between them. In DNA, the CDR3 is TGCAGCGTAGGACAGACCTACGAGCAGTACTTC. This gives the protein CSVGQTYEQYF.

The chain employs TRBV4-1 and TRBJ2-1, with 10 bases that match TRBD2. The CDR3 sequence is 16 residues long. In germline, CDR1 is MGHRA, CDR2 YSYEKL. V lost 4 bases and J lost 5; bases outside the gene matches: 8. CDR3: CASSPRSGRAHNEQFF. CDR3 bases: TGCGCCAGCAGCCCCCGCAGCGGGAGGGCCCACAATGAGCAGTTCTTC.

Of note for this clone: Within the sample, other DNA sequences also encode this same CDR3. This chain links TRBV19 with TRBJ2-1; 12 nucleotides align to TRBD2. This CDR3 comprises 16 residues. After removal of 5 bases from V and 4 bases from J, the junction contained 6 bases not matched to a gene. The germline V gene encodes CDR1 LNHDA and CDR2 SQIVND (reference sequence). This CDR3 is CASSRGLAGGYNEQFF. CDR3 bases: TGTGCCAGTAGTCGGGGGCTAGCGGGAGGGTACAATGAGCAGTTCTTC.

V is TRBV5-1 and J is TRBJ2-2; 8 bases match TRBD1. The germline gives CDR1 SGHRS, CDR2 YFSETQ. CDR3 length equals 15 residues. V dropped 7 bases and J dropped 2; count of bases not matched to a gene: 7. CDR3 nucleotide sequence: TGCGCCAGCTTCCAAGGACAGGGCAACACCGGGGAGCTGTTTTTT. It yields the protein CASFQGQGNTGELFF.

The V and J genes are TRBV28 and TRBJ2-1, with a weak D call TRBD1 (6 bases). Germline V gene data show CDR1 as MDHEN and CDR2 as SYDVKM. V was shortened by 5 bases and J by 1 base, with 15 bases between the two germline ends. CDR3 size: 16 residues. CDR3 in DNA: TGTGCCAGCAGTCTTCAGGGGATAGGATCCTACAATGAGCAGTTCTTC. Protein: CASSLQGIGSYNEQFF.

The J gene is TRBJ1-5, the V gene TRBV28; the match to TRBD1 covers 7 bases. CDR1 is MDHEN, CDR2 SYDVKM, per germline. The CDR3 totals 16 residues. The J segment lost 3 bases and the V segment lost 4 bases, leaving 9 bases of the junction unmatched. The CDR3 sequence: CASSYSPGGVNQPQHF. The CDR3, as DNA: TGTGCCAGCAGTTACTCCCCAGGGGGAGTCAATCAGCCCCAGCATTTT.

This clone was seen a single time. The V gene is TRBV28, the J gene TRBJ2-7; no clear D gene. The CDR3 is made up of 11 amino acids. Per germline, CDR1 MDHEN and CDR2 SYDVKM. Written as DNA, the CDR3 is TGTGCTACCGCTGCCTTCTACGAGCAGTACTTC. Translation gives CATAAFYEQYF.

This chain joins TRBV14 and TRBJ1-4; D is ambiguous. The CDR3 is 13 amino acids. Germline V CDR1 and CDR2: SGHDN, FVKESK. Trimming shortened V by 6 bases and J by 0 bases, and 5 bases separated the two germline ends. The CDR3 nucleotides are TGTGCCAGCAGTCGTGCAACTAATGAAAAACTGTTTTTT. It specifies CASSRATNEKLFF.

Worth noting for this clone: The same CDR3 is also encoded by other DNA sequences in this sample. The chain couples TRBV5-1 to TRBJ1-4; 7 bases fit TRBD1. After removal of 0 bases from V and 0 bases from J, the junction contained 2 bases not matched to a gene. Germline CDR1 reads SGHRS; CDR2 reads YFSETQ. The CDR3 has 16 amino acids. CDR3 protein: CASSLARGATNEKLFF. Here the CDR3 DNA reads TGCGCCAGCAGCTTGGCCAGGGGGGCAACTAATGAAAAACTGTTTTTT. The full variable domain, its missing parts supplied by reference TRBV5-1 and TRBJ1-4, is KAGVTQTPRYLIKTRGQQVTLSCSPISGHRSVSWYQQTPGQGLQFLFEYFSETQRNKGNFPGRFSGRQFSNSRSEMNVSTLELGDSALYLCASSLARGATNEKLFFGSGTQLSVL.

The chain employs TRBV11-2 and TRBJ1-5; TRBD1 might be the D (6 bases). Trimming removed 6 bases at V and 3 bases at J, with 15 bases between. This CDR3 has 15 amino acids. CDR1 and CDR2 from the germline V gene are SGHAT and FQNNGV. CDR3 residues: CASSPATGTNQPQHF. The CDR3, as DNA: TGTGCCAGCAGTCCCGCTACAGGGACCAATCAGCCCCAGCATTTT.

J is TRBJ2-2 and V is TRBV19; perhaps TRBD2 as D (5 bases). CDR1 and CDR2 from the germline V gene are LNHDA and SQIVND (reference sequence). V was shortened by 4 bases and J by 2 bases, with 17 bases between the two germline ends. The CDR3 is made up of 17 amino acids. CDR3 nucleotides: TGTGCCAGTAGTAGCCTCTCGATACTAGATAACACCGGGGAGCTGTTTTTT. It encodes CASSSLSILDNTGELFF.

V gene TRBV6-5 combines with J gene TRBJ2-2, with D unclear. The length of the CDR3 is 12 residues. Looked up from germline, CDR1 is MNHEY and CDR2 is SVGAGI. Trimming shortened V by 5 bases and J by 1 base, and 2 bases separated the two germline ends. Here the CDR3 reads CASSGNTGELFF. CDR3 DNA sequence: TGTGCCAGCAGTGGGAACACCGGGGAGCTGTTTTTT.

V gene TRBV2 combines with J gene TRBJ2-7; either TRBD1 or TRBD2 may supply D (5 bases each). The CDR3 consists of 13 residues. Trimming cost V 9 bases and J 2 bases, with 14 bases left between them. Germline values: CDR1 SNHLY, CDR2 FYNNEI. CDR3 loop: CASYRDGAYEQYF. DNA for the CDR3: TGTGCCAGTTACCGGGACGGAGCCTACGAGCAGTACTTC.